These 24 T cell receptor beta chains share one sample of origin, sequenced in a study of post-analysis software for immune sequencing data. Findings of the study overall: Five TRBV segments, including TRBV5-6, TRBV5-1 and TRBV20-1, were more frequent in patients than controls.

TCR beta libraries were prepared from cDNA with unique molecular identifiers. TCRdb itself ran the PCR reads through MiXCR, one entry per CDR3 protein. The sample contains about 810,000 distinct CDR3 sequences, approximately 53% of which appear only once. No antigen has been assigned to these receptors. Sequenced: blood. Receptor source: a girl aged 10 to 17 with multiple sclerosis.

The CDR3 reads CASSLAAGGTGQAFF. The CDR3 nucleotides read TGTGCCAGCAGCTTAGCGGCGGGGGGGACAGGGCAGGCTTTCTTT. V usage is TRBV7-2 and J usage is TRBJ1-1; TRBD1 matches 9 bases. Unmatched junction bases numbered 10, after V lost 0 bases and J lost 11 bases. Looked up from germline, CDR1 is SGHTA and CDR2 is FQGNSA. The CDR3 extends over 15 amino acids.

The gene calls are TRBV27 and TRBJ2-7; 8 bases are a match to TRBD1. The V and J ends lost 4 bases and 5 bases, in that order; junction bases with no gene match: 13. The germline V gene has CDR1 MNHEY and CDR2 SMNVEV (reference sequence). The CDR3 extends over 16 amino acids. The CDR3 bases are TGTGCCAGCAGTTCGACCCGGACAGGGAAAAGGCACGAGCAGTACTTC. It is translated as CASSSTRTGKRHEQYF.

J is TRBJ2-2 and V is TRBV4-1; either TRBD1 or TRBD2 may supply D (5 bases each). Germline V gene lookup returns CDR1 MGHRA and CDR2 YSYEKL. This CDR3 has 16 residues. The V and J ends lost 1 base and 4 bases respectively, with 13 bases between them. CDR3 DNA sequence: TGCGCCAGCAGCCAAGTCCCCGGGACGAGCACCGGGGAGCTGTTTTTT. Amino acid sequence: CASSQVPGTSTGELFF.

In its sample, this clonotype was seen a few times. The V and J genes are TRBV28 and TRBJ1-2; 8 bases are shared with TRBD1. The germline V gene encodes CDR1 MDHEN and CDR2 SYDVKM. J gave up 0 bases and V 4 bases, and 4 bases lay outside the gene matches. This CDR3 has 15 residues. This CDR3 reads CASSSPGQANYGYTF. The CDR3, as DNA: TGTGCCAGCAGTTCCCCGGGACAGGCTAACTATGGCTACACCTTC.

The chain employs TRBV20-1 and TRBJ2-3; maybe TRBD2 (6 bases). Deletions cut 6 bases from V and 6 bases from J, with 16 bases between. CDR3 length: 13 amino acids. The germline gives CDR1 DFQATT, CDR2 SNEGSKA (reference sequence). The CDR3 spells CSAGSGRGDTQYF. CDR3 DNA: TGCAGTGCCGGGAGCGGCAGAGGTGATACGCAGTATTTT.

This rearrangement joins TRBV9 to TRBJ2-4, with D perhaps TRBD1 (6 bases). Trimming stripped 4 bases from V and 13 bases from J, with 21 bases between. The CDR3 is 14 amino acids. From germline, CDR1 is SGDLS and CDR2 YYNGEE. The CDR3: CASSPSGHGSWQYF. CDR3 DNA sequence: TGTGCCAGCAGCCCATCGGGACATGGGTCATGGCAGTACTTC.

The chain employs TRBV7-9 and TRBJ1-2, with D possibly being TRBD1 (5 bases). This CDR3 region has 13 residues. Looked up from germline, CDR1 is SEHNR and CDR2 is FQNEAQ (reference sequence). Trimming removed 5 bases at V and 6 bases at J, with 13 bases between. Here the CDR3 reads CASSGQGINGYTF. The CDR3 DNA is TGTGCCAGCAGCGGCCAGGGTATCAATGGCTACACCTTC.

The chain joins TRBV2 to TRBJ2-5; 8 bases map to TRBD2. Germline V gene sequence: CDR1 SNHLY, CDR2 FYNNEI. The CDR3 is made up of 15 amino acids. The junction had 10 bases not matched to a gene; V was cut back by 5 bases and J by 5 bases. CDR3 DNA: TGTGCCAGCAGTCGAGGACTAGCTTTCGGCGAGACCCAGTACTTC. This gives the protein CASSRGLAFGETQYF.

About this clonotype itself: One end of the junction does not line up with germline, which may come from a read error. The gene calls are TRBV29-1 and TRBJ2-6; the D gene is possibly TRBD1 (6 bases). The CDR3 totals 14 residues. The germline gives CDR1 SQVTM, CDR2 ANQGSEA. The CDR3 nucleotides are TGCAGCGTTGCCCACAGGGCCGGGGCCAACGTCCGGACTTTC. Protein product: CSVAHRAGANVRTF.

This clonotype has just a few counts. The chain is built from TRBV29-1 and TRBJ2-1; 8 positions agree with TRBD2. CDR3 length: 15 amino acids. Trimming at V came to 7 bases and at J to 6 bases, leaving 14 bases not matched to a gene. CDR1 is SQVTM, CDR2 ANQGSEA, per germline. The CDR3 here is CSGTRRGAIINEQFF. DNA of the CDR3: TGCAGCGGTACGCGGCGGGGGGCCATTATCAATGAGCAGTTCTTC.

The J gene is TRBJ1-1, the V gene TRBV20-1, with no clear D. Germline CDR1 DFQATT, CDR2 SNEGSKA (reference sequence). Trimming pared 0 bases from V and 2 bases from J, leaving 10 bases between. CDR3 length: 14 residues. The CDR3 DNA sequence: TGCAGTGCTAGAGATAATCGGGTCAACACTGAAGCTTTCTTT. It yields the protein CSARDNRVNTEAFF.

This chain joins TRBV6-6 and TRBJ2-4; 10 bases match TRBD1. There are 16 residues in the CDR3. Unmatched junction bases numbered 4, after V lost 5 bases and J lost 0 bases. Looked up from germline, CDR1 is MNHNY and CDR2 is SVGAGI (reference sequence). For the CDR3, the DNA is TGTGCCAGCAGTGACGGACAGGGGGTAGCCAAAAACATTCAGTACTTC. It translates to CASSDGQGVAKNIQYF.

The chain joins TRBV7-3 to TRBJ2-5; D not certain. Germline V lookup: CDR1 SGHTA, CDR2 FQGTGA. CDR3 length: 13 amino acids. Trimming cost V 1 base and J 5 bases, with 8 bases left between them. The CDR3 bases are TGTGCCAGCAGCTTAAATTTGGGCGAGACCCAGTACTTC. It translates to CASSLNLGETQYF.

This chain joins TRBV29-1 and TRBJ2-3, with D possibly matching TRBD1 (5 bases). CDR1 is SQVTM, CDR2 ANQGSEA, per germline. CDR3 length: 17 residues. The CDR3: CRAGPLGLVGSRDTQYF. For the CDR3, the DNA is TGCAGGGCTGGGCCCCTGGGGCTAGTGGGGTCGCGGGATACGCAGTATTTT.

This rearrangement joins TRBV2 to TRBJ1-5; D not certain. V was shortened by 6 bases and J by 3 bases, with 6 bases between the two germline ends. This CDR3 is 12 amino acids long. CDR1 is SNHLY and CDR2 is FYNNEI in the germline V gene. In DNA, the CDR3 is TGTGCCAGCAGAGGGTTCAATCAGCCCCAGCATTTT. This gives the protein CASRGFNQPQHF.

The chain combines TRBV29-1 with TRBJ2-7; 7 positions agree with TRBD1. There are 13 residues in the CDR3. Germline V lookup: CDR1 SQVTM, CDR2 ANQGSEA. Trimming removed 5 bases from V and 0 bases from J; junction bases left unmatched: 4. CDR3 DNA sequence: TGCAGCGTTAGGGCAGGGGGCTCCTACGAGCAGTACTTC. It is translated as CSVRAGGSYEQYF.

The chain uses TRBV14 and TRBJ1-2; 7 nucleotides agree with TRBD1. There are 20 residues in the CDR3. V gave up 0 bases and J gave up 0 bases; unmatched junction bases: 16. Germline loops: CDR1 SGHDN, CDR2 FVKESK. The CDR3 DNA sequence: TGTGCCAGCAGCCAAGATCGTGGGGACAGAAATCACCCAGCTAACTATGGCTACACCTTC. Protein product: CASSQDRGDRNHPANYGYTF.

The V call is TRBV10-3, the J call TRBJ2-1; D may be TRBD2 (6 bases). V lost 6 bases to trimming and J lost 5 bases, with 20 bases between them. CDR1 is ENHRY and CDR2 is SYGVKD in the germline V gene. The CDR3 consists of 16 residues. The CDR3 bases are TGTGCCATCAGGGGACTCGAGGCCTCCCCCGACAATGAGCAGTTCTTC. Translated, it gives CAIRGLEASPDNEQFF.

This clonotype has a handful of counts. The chain employs TRBV29-1 and TRBJ2-1, with D maybe TRBD1 (6 bases). The CDR3 extends over 12 amino acids. The ends were cut back, 7 bases at V and 8 bases at J, with 15 bases in the middle. The germline V gene has CDR1 SQVTM and CDR2 ANQGSEA. The CDR3 DNA follows: TGCAGCGCGGGATACAGGGAACATGAGCAGTTCTTC. This translates into CSAGYREHEQFF.

This chain links TRBV5-1 with TRBJ1-2; 8 bases match TRBD1. CDR3 size: 12 residues. The V gene end was trimmed by 4 bases and the J gene end by 6 bases; junction bases not matched to a gene: 2. Germline V gene lookup returns CDR1 SGHRS and CDR2 YFSETQ. The DNA of the CDR3 is TGCGCCAGCAGCCCACAGGGGGATGGCTACACCTTC. This sequence encodes CASSPQGDGYTF.

CDR3 loop: CASSLSSGDSDTQYF. Here the CDR3 DNA reads TGTGCCAGCAGCCTCTCTAGCGGGGATTCAGATACGCAGTATTTT. The chain joins TRBV6-2 or TRBV6-3 to TRBJ2-3; TRBD2 matches 9 bases. The CDR3 runs 15 residues. Germline V gene data show CDR1 as MNHEY and CDR2 as SVGEGT. J lost 4 bases, V lost 6 bases, and 8 bases had no gene match.

This chain joins TRBV20-1 and TRBJ2-7, with 7 bases that match TRBD2. V lost 1 base to trimming and J lost 3 bases; unmatched junction nucleotides: 6. Germline lookup yields CDR1 DFQATT and CDR2 SNEGSKA (reference sequence). The CDR3 covers 14 residues. This CDR3 reads CSARGTRGFYEQYF. The DNA of the CDR3 is TGCAGTGCTAGAGGGACTAGGGGCTTCTACGAGCAGTACTTC.

The CDR3 loop reads CASSSSMNSRYEQYF. CDR3 nucleotide sequence: TGTGCCAGCAGTTCCTCTATGAACAGCCGATACGAGCAGTACTTC. The chain joins TRBV12-3 or TRBV12-4 to TRBJ2-7; D unresolved. The CDR3 contains 15 residues. Trimming took off 4 bases at V and 4 bases at J, with 17 bases between the two ends.

In its sample, this clonotype was seen a few times. The chain's CDR3 is CASSVGQGDEQYF. Written as DNA, the CDR3 is TGTGCCAGCAGCGTAGGGCAGGGAGACGAGCAGTACTTC. V and J are TRBV9 and TRBJ2-7, with D perhaps matching TRBD1 or TRBD2 (5 bases each). V was shortened by 0 bases and J by 5 bases, with 9 bases between the two germline ends. CDR3 size: 13 residues. Germline CDR1 is SGDLS and CDR2 is YYNGEE.